This T cell receptor beta chain is from a study of Ad26.COV2.S vaccination and SARS-CoV-2 variants. Turning to the study itself: Donor joined the COV1001 Ad26.COV2.S trial arm. By the intramuscular route, Ad26.COV2.S was given once, or twice 56 days apart. Study results and caveats: Compared with placebo recipients, vaccine recipients had higher spike-specific TCR breadth.

The table came from immunoSEQ multiplex PCR; TCRdb's copy has only in-frame clones and leaves some out. The profile shows about 480,000 clones, roughly 85% of them singletons. About this clone itself: The antigen is not known.

CDR3 length equals 13 residues. Germline lookup yields CDR1 GTSNPN and CDR2 SVGIG (reference sequence). Deletions cut 3 bases from V and 2 bases from J, with 8 bases between. Stated treatment: 15 to 20 received Ad26.COV2.S at low or high dose, single or two shots; 5 received placebo; per-sample allocation not given. On day 63 after the first injection, vaccine and placebo recipients gave samples. The TCR originated in a person aged 18-60 years who received the Ad26.COV2.S COVID-19 vaccine or a placebo. V usage is TRBV30 and J usage is TRBJ1-5; D is unresolved. This specimen was peripheral blood, taken in a trial of Ad26.COV2.S vaccine versus placebo. The CDR3 sequence is CAWRGFGNQPQHF. As DNA, the CDR3 is TGTGCCTGGAGGGGTTTCGGCAATCAGCCCCAGCATTTT.